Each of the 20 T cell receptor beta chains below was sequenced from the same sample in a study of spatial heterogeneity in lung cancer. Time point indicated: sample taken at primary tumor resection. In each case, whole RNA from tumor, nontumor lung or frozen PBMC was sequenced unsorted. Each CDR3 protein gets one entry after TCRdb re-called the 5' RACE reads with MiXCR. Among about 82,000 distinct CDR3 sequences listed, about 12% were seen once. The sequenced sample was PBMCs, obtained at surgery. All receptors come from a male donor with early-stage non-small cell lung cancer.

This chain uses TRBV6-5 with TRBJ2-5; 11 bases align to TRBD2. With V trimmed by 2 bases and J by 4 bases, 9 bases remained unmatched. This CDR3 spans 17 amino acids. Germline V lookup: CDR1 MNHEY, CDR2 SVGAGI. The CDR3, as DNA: TGTGCCAGCAGTTACGGGCTAGCGGGGGGTTATGGAGAGACCCAGTACTTC. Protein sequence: CASSYGLAGGYGETQYF.

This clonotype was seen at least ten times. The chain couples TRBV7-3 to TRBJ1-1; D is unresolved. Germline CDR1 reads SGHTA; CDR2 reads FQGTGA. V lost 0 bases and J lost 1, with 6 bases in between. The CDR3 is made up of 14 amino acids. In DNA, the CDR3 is TGTGCCAGCAGCTTAACCCACCCGAACACTGAAGCTTTCTTT. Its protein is CASSLTHPNTEAFF. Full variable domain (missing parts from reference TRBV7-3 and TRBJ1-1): GAGVSQTPSNKVTEKGKYVELRCDPISGHTALYWYRQSLGQGPEFLIYFQGTGAADDSGLPNDRFFAVRPEGSVSTLKIQRTERGDSAVYLCASSLTHPNTEAFFGQGTRLTVV.

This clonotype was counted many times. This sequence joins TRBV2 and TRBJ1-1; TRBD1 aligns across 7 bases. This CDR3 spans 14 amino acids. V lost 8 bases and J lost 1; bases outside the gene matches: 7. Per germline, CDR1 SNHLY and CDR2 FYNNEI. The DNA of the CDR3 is TGTGCCAGCGGGAGACAGGGCTCGAACACTGAAGCTTTCTTT. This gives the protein CASGRQGSNTEAFF.

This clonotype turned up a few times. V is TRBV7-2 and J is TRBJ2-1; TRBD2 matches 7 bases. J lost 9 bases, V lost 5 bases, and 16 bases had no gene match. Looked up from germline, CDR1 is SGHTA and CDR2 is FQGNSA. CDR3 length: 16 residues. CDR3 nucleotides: TGTGCCAGCAGCACCCAGAGCGGGGCCCCGGGCAGTGAGCAGTTCTTC. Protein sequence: CASSTQSGAPGSEQFF.

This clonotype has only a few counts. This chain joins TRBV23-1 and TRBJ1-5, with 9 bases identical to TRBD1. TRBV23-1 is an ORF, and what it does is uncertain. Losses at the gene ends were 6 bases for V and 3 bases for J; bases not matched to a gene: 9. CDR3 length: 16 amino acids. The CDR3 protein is CASSHRTGEDNQPQHF. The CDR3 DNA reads TGCGCCAGCAGCCACAGGACAGGGGAGGACAATCAGCCCCAGCATTTT.

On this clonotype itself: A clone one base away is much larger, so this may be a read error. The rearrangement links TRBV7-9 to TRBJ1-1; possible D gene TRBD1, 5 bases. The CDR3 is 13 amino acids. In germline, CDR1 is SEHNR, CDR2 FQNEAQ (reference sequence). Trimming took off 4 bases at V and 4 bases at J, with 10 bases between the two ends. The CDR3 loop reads CASSSQEVTEAFF. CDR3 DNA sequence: TGTGCCAGCAGCTCACAGGAGGTCACTGAAGCTTTCTTT.

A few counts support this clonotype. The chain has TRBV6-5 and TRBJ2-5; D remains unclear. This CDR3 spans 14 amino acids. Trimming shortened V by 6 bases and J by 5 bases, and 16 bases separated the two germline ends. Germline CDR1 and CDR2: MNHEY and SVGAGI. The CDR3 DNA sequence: TGTGCCAGCAGCCCTTCGACCGGATGGGAGACCCAGTACTTC. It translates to CASSPSTGWETQYF.

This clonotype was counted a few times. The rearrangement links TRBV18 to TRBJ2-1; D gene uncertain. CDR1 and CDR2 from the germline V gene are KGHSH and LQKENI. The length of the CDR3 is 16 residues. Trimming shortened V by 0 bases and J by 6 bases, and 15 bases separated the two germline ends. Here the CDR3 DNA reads TGTGCCAGCTCACCACCGGCTACCTCCCTTGCCAATGAGCAGTTCTTC. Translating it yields CASSPPATSLANEQFF.

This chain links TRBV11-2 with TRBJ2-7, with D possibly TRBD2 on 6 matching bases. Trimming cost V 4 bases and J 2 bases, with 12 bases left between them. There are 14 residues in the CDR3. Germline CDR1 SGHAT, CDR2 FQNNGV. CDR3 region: CASSSSGTPYEQYF. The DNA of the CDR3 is TGTGCCAGCAGCTCCTCCGGGACTCCCTACGAGCAGTACTTC.

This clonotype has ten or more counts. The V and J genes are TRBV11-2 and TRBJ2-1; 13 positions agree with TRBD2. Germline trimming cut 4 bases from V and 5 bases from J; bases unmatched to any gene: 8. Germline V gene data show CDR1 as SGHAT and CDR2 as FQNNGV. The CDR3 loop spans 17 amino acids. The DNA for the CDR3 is TGTGCCAGCAGCTCTCCGACTAGCGGGGGGTCCAACAATGAGCAGTTCTTC. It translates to CASSSPTSGGSNNEQFF.

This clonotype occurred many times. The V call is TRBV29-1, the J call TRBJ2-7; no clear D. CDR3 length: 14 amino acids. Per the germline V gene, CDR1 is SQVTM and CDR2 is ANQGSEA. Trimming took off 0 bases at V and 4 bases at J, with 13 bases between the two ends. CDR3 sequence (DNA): TGCAGCGTTGAAGAGGATAGGGTATTATACGAGCAGTACTTC. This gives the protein CSVEEDRVLYEQYF.

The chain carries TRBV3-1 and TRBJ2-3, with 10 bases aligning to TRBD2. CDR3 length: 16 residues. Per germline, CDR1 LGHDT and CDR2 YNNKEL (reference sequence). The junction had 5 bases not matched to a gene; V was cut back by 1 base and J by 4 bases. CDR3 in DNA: TGTGCCAGCAGCCAAGCCGGGACTAGCGTGGCAGATACGCAGTATTTT. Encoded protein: CASSQAGTSVADTQYF.

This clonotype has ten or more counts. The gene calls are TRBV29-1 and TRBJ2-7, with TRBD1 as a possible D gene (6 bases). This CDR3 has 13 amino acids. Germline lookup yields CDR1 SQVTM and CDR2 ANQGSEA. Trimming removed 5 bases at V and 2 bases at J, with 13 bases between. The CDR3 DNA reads TGCAGCGTTTCGGACAGTCTAACCTACGAGCAGTACTTC. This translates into CSVSDSLTYEQYF.

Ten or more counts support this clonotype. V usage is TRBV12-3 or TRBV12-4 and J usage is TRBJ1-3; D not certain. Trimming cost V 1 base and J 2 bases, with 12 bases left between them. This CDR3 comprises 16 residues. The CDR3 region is CASSLVWRLAGNTIYF. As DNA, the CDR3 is TGTGCCAGCAGTTTAGTTTGGCGGCTAGCTGGAAACACCATATATTTT.

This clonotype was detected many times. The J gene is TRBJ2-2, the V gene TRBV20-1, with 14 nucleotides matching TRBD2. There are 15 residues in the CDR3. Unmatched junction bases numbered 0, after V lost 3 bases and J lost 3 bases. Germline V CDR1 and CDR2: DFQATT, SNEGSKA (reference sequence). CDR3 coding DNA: TGCAGTGCTAGGACTAGCGGGAGGGACACCGGGGAGCTGTTTTTT. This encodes CSARTSGRDTGELFF.

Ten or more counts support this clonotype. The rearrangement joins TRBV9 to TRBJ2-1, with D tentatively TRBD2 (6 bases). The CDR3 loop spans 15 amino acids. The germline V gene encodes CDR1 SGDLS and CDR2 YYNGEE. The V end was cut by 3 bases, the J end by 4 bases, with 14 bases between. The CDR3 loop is CASSATGTSYNEQFF. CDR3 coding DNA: TGTGCCAGCAGCGCCACCGGGACTTCATACAATGAGCAGTTCTTC.

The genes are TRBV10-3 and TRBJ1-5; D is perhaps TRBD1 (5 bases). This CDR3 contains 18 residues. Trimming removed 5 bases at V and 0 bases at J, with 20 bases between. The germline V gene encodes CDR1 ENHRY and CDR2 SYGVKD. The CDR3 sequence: CAISSGTRGLYSNQPQHF. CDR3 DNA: TGTGCCATCAGTTCCGGGACCCGGGGACTTTATAGCAATCAGCCCCAGCATTTT.

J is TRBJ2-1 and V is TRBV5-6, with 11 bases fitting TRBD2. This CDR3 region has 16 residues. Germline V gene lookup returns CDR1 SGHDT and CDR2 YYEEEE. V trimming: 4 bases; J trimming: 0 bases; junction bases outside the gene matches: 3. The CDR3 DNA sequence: TGTGCCAGCAGCGTGACTAGCGGGGTCTCCTACAATGAGCAGTTCTTC. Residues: CASSVTSGVSYNEQFF.

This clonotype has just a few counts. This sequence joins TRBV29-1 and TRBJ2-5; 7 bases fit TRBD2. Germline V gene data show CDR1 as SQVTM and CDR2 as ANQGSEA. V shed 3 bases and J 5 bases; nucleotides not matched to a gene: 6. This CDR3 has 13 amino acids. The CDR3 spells CSVDGLEGETQYF. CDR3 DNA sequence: TGCAGCGTTGACGGACTAGAAGGGGAGACCCAGTACTTC.

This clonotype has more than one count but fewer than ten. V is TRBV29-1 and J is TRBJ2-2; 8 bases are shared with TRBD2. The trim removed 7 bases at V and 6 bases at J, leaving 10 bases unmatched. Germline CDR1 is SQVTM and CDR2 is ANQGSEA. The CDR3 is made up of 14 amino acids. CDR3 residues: CSALRGGGSGELFF. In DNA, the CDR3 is TGCAGCGCCCTTCGGGGCGGGGGGTCCGGGGAGCTGTTTTTT.